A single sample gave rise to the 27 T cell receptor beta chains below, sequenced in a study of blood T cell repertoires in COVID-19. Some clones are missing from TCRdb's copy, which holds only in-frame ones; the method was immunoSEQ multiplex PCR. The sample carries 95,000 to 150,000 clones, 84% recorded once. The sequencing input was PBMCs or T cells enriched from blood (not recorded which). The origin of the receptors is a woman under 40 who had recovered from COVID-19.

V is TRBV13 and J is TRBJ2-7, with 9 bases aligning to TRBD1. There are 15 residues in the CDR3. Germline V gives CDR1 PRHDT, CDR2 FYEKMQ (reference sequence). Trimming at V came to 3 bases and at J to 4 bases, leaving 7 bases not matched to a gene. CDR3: CASSLGTGSLYEQYF. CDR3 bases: TGTGCCAGCAGCTTGGGGACAGGGTCGTTATACGAGCAGTACTTC.

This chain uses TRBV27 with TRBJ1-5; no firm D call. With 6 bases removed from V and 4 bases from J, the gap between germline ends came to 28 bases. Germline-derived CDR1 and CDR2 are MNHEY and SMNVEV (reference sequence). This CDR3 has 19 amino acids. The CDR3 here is CASSAAVRWGRTSNQPQHF. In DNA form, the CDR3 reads TGTGCCAGCAGCGCAGCGGTAAGATGGGGTAGGACTTCAAATCAGCCCCAGCATTTT.

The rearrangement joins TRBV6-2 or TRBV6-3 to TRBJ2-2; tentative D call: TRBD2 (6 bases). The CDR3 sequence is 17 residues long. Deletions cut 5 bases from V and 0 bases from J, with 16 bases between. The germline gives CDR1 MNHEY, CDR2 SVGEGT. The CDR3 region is CASSHLNREANTGELFF. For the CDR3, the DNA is TGTGCCAGCAGTCATTTGAATAGGGAGGCGAACACCGGGGAGCTGTTTTTT.

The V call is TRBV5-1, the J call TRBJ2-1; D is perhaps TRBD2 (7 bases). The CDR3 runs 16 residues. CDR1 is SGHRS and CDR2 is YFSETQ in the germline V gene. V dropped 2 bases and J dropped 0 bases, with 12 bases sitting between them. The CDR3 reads CASSFRGAYSYNEQFF. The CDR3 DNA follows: TGCGCCAGCAGCTTCCGGGGGGCTTACTCCTACAATGAGCAGTTCTTC.

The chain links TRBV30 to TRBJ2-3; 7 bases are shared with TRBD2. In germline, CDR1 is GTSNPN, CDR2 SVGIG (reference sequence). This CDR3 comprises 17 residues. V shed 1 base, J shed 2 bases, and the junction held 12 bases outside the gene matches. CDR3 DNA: TGTGCCTGGAGTGGCTTCCCGATAGCGGGTGCCACAGATACGCAGTATTTT. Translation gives CAWSGFPIAGATDTQYF.

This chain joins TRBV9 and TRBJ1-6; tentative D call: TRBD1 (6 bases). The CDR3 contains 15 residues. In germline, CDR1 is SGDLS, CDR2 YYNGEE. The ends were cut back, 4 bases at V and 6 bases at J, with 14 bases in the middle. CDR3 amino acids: CASSSQQGANSPLHF. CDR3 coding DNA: TGTGCCAGCAGCTCACAACAGGGTGCTAATTCACCCCTCCACTTT.

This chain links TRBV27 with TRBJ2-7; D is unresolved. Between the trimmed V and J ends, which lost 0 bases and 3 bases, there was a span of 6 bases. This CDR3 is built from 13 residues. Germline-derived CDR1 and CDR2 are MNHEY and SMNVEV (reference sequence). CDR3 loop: CASSLSPGYEQYF. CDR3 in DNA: TGTGCCAGCAGTTTATCCCCGGGCTACGAGCAGTACTTC.

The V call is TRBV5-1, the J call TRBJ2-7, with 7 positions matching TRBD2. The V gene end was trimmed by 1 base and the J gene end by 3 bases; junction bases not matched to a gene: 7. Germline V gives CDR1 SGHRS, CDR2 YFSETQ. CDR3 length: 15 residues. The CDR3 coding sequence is TGCGCCAGCAGCTTGATGGCGGGAGCAGACTACGAGCAGTACTTC. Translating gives CASSLMAGADYEQYF. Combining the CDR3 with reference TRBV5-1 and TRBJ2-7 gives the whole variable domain KAGVTQTPRYLIKTRGQQVTLSCSPISGHRSVSWYQQTPGQGLQFLFEYFSETQRNKGNFPGRFSGRQFSNSRSEMNVSTLELGDSALYLCASSLMAGADYEQYFGPGTRLTVT.

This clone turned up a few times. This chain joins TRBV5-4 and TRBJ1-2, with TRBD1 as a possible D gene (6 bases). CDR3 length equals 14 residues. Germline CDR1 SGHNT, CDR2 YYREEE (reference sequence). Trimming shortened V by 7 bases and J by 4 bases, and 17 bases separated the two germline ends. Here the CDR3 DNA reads TGTGCCAGCCTCCCGAGCGGGGGCCCCTATGGCTACACCTTC. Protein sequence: CASLPSGGPYGYTF.

The CDR3 sequence: CASSGGLAGWKSDTQYF. CDR3 in DNA: TGTGCCAGCAGTGGGGGACTAGCGGGATGGAAGTCCGATACGCAGTATTTT. The rearrangement links TRBV6-1 to TRBJ2-3; 13 bases line up with TRBD2. The CDR3 is made up of 17 amino acids. Germline V lookup: CDR1 MNHNS, CDR2 SASEGT. Losses at the gene ends were 4 bases for V and 6 bases for J; bases not matched to a gene: 10.

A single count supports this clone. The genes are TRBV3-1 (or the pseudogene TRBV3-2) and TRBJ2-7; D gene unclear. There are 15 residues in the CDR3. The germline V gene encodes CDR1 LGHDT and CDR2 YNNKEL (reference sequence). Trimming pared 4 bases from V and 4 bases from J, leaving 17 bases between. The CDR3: CASSLKSGYPYEQYF. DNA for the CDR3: TGTGCCAGCAGCCTAAAGTCAGGATATCCATACGAGCAGTACTTC.

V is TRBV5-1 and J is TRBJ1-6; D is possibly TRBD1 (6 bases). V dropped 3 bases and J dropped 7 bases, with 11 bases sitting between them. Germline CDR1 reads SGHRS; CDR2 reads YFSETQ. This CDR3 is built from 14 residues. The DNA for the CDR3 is TGCGCCAGCAGCTCAGGGGTGGGGAATTCACCCCTCCACTTT. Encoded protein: CASSSGVGNSPLHF.

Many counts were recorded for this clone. The CDR3 spells CASIRAGEHYNEQFF. In DNA form, the CDR3 reads TGTGCCAGCATTAGGGCGGGGGAACATTACAATGAGCAGTTCTTC. The chain is built from TRBV5-8 and TRBJ2-1; 7 bases map to TRBD2. V was pared by 6 bases and J by 4 bases, with 10 bases of the junction left unmatched. The CDR3 has 15 amino acids. Germline CDR1 SGHTS, CDR2 YDEGEE.

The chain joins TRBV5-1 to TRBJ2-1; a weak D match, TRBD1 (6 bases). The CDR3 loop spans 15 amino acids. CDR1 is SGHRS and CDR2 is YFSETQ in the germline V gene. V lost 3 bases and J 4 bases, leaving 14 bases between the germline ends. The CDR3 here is CASSSRAQGYNEQFF. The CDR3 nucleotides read TGCGCCAGCAGCTCCCGAGCCCAGGGGTACAATGAGCAGTTCTTC. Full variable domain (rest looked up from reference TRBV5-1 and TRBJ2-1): KAGVTQTPRYLIKTRGQQVTLSCSPISGHRSVSWYQQTPGQGLQFLFEYFSETQRNKGNFPGRFSGRQFSNSRSEMNVSTLELGDSALYLCASSSRAQGYNEQFFGPGTRLTVL.

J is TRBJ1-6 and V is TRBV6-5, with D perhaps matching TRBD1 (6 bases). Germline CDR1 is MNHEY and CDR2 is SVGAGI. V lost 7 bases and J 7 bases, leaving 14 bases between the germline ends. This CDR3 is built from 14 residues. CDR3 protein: CASTRARGNSPLHF. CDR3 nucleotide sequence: TGTGCCAGCACAAGGGCCAGGGGCAATTCACCCCTCCACTTT.

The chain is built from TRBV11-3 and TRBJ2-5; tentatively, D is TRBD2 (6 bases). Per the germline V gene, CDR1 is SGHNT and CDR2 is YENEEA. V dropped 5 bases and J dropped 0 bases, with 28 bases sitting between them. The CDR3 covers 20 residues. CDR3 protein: CASSQTSKGLAERYQETQYF. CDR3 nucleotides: TGTGCCAGCAGCCAAACCTCAAAGGGCTTAGCGGAGAGGTACCAAGAGACCCAGTACTTC.

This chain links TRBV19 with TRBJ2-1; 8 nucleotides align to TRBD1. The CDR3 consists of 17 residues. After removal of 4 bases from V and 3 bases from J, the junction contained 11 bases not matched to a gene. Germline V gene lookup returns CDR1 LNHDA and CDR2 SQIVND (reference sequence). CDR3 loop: CASSTHFGDRNYNEQFF. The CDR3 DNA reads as TGTGCCAGTAGTACCCACTTCGGGGACAGGAACTACAATGAGCAGTTCTTC. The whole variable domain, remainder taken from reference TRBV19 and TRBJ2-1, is DGGITQSPKYLFRKEGQNVTLSCEQNLNHDAMYWYRQDPGQGLRLIYYSQIVNDFQKGDIAEGYSVSREKKESFPLTVTSAQKNPTAFYLCASSTHFGDRNYNEQFFGPGTRLTVL.

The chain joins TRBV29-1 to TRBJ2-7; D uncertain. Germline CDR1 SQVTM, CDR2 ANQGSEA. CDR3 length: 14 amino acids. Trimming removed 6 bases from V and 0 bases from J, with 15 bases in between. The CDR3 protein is CSVLAPKSSYEQYF. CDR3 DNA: TGCAGCGTCCTCGCCCCCAAGAGCTCCTACGAGCAGTACTTC.

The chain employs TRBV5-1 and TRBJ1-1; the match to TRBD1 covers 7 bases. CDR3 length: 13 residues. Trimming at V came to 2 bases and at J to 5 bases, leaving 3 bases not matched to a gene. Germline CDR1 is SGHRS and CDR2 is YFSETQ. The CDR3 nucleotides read TGCGCCAGCAGCTTCAGGGGGAGTACTGAAGCTTTCTTT. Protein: CASSFRGSTEAFF.

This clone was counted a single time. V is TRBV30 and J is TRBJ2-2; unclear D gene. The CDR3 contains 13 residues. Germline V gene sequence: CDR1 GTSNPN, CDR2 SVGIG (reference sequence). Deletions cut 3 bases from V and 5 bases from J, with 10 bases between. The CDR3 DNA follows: TGTGCCTGGAGGGGCTTTGGAACCGGGGAGCTGTTTTTT. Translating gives CAWRGFGTGELFF.

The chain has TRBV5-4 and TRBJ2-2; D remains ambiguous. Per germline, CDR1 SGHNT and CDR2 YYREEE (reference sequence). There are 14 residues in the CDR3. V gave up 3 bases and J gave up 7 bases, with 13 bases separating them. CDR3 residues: CASSSQRPGGELFF. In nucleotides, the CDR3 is TGTGCCAGCAGCTCGCAAAGACCGGGCGGGGAGCTGTTTTTT. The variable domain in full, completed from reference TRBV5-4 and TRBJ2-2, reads ETGVTQSPTHLIKTRGQQVTLRCSSQSGHNTVSWYQQALGQGPQFIFQYYREEENGRGNFPPRFSGLQFPNYSSELNVNALELDDSALYLCASSSQRPGGELFFGEGSRLTVL.

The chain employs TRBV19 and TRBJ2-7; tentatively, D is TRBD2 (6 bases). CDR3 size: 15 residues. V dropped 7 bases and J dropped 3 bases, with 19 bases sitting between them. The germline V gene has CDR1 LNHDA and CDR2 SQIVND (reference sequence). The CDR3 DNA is TGTGCCAGTAAGGGACTCAGCGGAGGTCTCTACGAGCAGTACTTC. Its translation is CASKGLSGGLYEQYF. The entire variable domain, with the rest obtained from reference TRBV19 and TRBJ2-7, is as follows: DGGITQSPKYLFRKEGQNVTLSCEQNLNHDAMYWYRQDPGQGLRLIYYSQIVNDFQKGDIAEGYSVSREKKESFPLTVTSAQKNPTAFYLCASKGLSGGLYEQYFGPGTRLTVT.

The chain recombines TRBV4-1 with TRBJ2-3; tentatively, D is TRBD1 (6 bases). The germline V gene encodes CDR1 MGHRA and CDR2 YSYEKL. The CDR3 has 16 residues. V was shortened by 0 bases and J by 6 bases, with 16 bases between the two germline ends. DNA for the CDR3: TGCGCCAGCAGCCAAGAGCCGACCCGTCAGGGGGATACGCAGTATTTT. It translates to CASSQEPTRQGDTQYF.

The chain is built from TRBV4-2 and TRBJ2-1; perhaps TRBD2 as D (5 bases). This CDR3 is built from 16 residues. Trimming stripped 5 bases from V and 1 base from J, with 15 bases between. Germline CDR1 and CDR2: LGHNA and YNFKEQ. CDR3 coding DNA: TGTGCCAGCAGCTTGGATGGGAGTGGTTCCTACAATGAGCAGTTCTTC. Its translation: CASSLDGSGSYNEQFF.

CDR3 in amino acids: CASSSGQGIGEQYF. CDR3 DNA: TGTGCCAGCAGCTCGGGACAGGGGATTGGCGAGCAGTACTTC. V is TRBV7-6 and J is TRBJ2-7, with TRBD1 matching over 10 bases. V was clipped by 4 bases and J by 6 bases; unmatched bases: 6. Germline lookup yields CDR1 SGHVS and CDR2 FNYEAQ. The CDR3 consists of 14 residues.

The chain's CDR3 is CASSKGQGLNTEAFF. CDR3 DNA sequence: TGTGCCAGTAGTAAGGGACAGGGGTTGAACACTGAAGCTTTCTTT. The V and J genes are TRBV19 and TRBJ1-1; 10 bases fit TRBD1. This CDR3 spans 15 amino acids. The ends lost 4 bases at V and 0 bases at J; junction bases unmatched: 2. Germline-derived CDR1 and CDR2 are LNHDA and SQIVND (reference sequence).

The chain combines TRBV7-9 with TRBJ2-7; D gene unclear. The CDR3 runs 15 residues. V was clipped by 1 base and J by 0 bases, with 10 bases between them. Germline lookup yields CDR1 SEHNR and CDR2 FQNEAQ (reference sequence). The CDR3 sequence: CASSLGAGSSYEQYF. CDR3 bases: TGTGCCAGCAGCTTAGGGGCAGGAAGCTCCTACGAGCAGTACTTC.